Below, one TCR beta chain is given with its context. These data belong to a study of a mutant IDH1 vaccine in newly diagnosed glioma. As for time point: baseline, week 1 (first vaccination visit). Treatment here: pre-vaccination baseline after standard-of-care therapy. Here immunoSEQ multiplex PCR was the method, and the copy in TCRdb shows in-frame clones only, minus some. The table lists just under 95,000 clones, roughly four fifths of them singletons. Trimming removed 1 base at V and 3 bases at J, with 1 base between. CDR1 and CDR2 (germline): SEHNR, FQNEAQ (reference sequence). CDR3 size: 12 residues.

This clonotype was sampled from a woman between 45 and 60 years old with glioma. Sequences were derived from PBMCs, sampled from a glioma patient treated with radiotherapy, temozolomide or both. This chain joins TRBV7-9 and TRBJ1-5; no reliable D call. CDR3 loop: CASSLVNQPQHF. The DNA for the CDR3 is TGTGCCAGCAGCTTAGTCAATCAGCCCCAGCATTTT.